The T cell receptor (beta chain) described here comes from a study of immune cell composition in non-small cell lung cancer. On the study more broadly: Histologic subtype was mainly adenocarcinoma or squamous cell carcinoma. Regarding the study as a whole: Lung adenocarcinomas had lower top 10 clone scores and clonality than squamous tumours. Squamous carcinomas (roughly 80%) more often had tumour-associated clones >0.5% than adenocarcinomas (around 33%). Overall clonality, unlike maximal tumour-associated clone frequency, did not predict TIL reactivity.

With regard to this clone: The target antigen is unknown.

V lost 10 bases to trimming and J lost 0 bases; unmatched junction nucleotides: 9. CDR3 length: 14 amino acids. The V gene's germline CDR1 is MNHNS and CDR2 SASEGT. TCRdb's copy holds only in-frame clones and misses some; the assay was immunoSEQ multiplex PCR. Of some 2,000 clones in the sample, about 80% are singletons; the top ten hold 12%. The genes are TRBV6-1 and TRBJ2-7; TRBD2 agrees at 7 bases. The specimen sequenced was lung tumor tissue. This TCR derives from a human donor with non-small cell lung cancer. This CDR3 reads CATDGGGSSYEQYF. The DNA of the CDR3 is TGTGCCACCGATGGGGGGGGAAGCTCCTACGAGCAGTACTTC.